What follows are 28 T cell receptor beta chains derived from one specimen sequenced in a study of OX40 agonist ivuxolimab in advanced cancers. Clones were read by immunoSEQ multiplex PCR, and TCRdb kept only the in-frame ones, dropping some. The table lists 30,000 to 40,000 clones, over 85% of them singletons, with roughly 28% in the top ten. The sample consisted of CD4+ or CD8+ T cells sorted from blood, taken in a trial of the OX40 agonist ivuxolimab. The receptor source for this set is an adult with an advanced solid tumor such as melanoma, head and neck, liver or kidney cancer.

This chain links TRBV28 with TRBJ1-4; D possibly corresponds to TRBD1 (6 bases). The V gene's germline CDR1 is MDHEN and CDR2 SYDVKM. Trimming left V 3 bases short and J 3 bases short, with 8 bases between. The CDR3 spans 14 residues. The CDR3 coding sequence is TGTGCCAGCAGTTTGGGGGCGGCTAATGAAAAACTGTTTTTT. Its protein is CASSLGAANEKLFF. Supplemented by reference TRBV28 and TRBJ1-4, the full variable domain reads DVKVTQSSRYLVKRTGEKVFLECVQDMDHENMFWYRQDPGLGLRLIYFSYDVKMKEKGDIPEGYSVSREKKERFSLILESASTNQTSMYLCASSLGAANEKLFFGSGTQLSVL.

The rearrangement joins TRBV6-4 to TRBJ2-2; D might be TRBD1 or TRBD2, each matching 6 bases. The CDR3 has 14 amino acids. V lost 6 bases and J 5 bases, leaving 13 bases between the germline ends. The V gene's germline CDR1 is MRHNA and CDR2 SNTAGT. DNA of the CDR3: TGTGCCAGCAGGCCAGGGGCGGGGACCGGGGAGCTGTTTTTT. Residues: CASRPGAGTGELFF.

The chain employs TRBV2 and TRBJ2-5, with D possibly being TRBD2 (5 bases). CDR1 SNHLY and CDR2 FYNNEI come from the germline V gene. The CDR3 is made up of 17 amino acids. Trimming stripped 7 bases from V and 3 bases from J, with 24 bases between. The CDR3 here is CASIPTPELDGKETQYF. CDR3 DNA: TGTGCCAGCATTCCAACCCCGGAACTAGACGGGAAAGAGACCCAGTACTTC.

The chain's CDR3 is CASSLLVVGALADTQYF. CDR3 nucleotide sequence: TGTGCCAGCAGCTTGCTAGTAGTGGGAGCTTTGGCAGATACGCAGTATTTT. The chain is built from TRBV5-6 and TRBJ2-3, with D possibly matching TRBD2 (5 bases). Trimming cost V 1 base and J 4 bases, with 19 bases left between them. Germline V gene data show CDR1 as SGHDT and CDR2 as YYEEEE. This CDR3 contains 17 residues.

V usage is TRBV29-1 and J usage is TRBJ1-1, with D possibly matching TRBD1 (6 bases). The CDR3 runs to 13 residues. The germline V and J ends were trimmed by 7 bases and 8 bases, with 20 bases remaining between them. Germline V gene lookup returns CDR1 SQVTM and CDR2 ANQGSEA. The CDR3 DNA reads TGCAGCGGGTGGAGGGGGGGTGCTTTGGAAGCTTTCTTT. Residues: CSGWRGGALEAFF. The complete variable domain, with remaining parts taken from reference TRBV29-1 and TRBJ1-1, reads SAVISQKPSRDICQRGTSLTIQCQVDSQVTMMFWYRQQPGQSLTLIATANQGSEATYESGFVIDKFPISRPNLTFSTLTVSNMSPEDSSIYLCSGWRGGALEAFFGQGTRLTVV.

The genes are TRBV2 and TRBJ2-1; 9 bases align to TRBD2. The CDR3 extends over 15 amino acids. Trimming took 5 bases from V and 5 from J; bases not matched to a gene: 7. The germline CDR1 and CDR2 sequences are SNHLY and FYNNEI. This chain's CDR3 is CASSNSGSGDNEQFF. The CDR3 nucleotides read TGTGCCAGCAGTAATAGCGGGAGTGGGGACAATGAGCAGTTCTTC.

The chain joins TRBV6-5 to TRBJ2-7, with D possibly TRBD1 on 6 matching bases. The CDR3 contains 14 residues. V was trimmed by 5 bases and J by 6 bases, leaving 17 bases between them. Germline CDR1 reads MNHEY; CDR2 reads SVGAGI. The CDR3 DNA sequence: TGTGCCAGCAGTCGACCCCTACAGGGTGGCGAGCAGTACTTC. Translating it yields CASSRPLQGGEQYF.

The chain employs TRBV6-4 and TRBJ2-1; D gene ambiguous. The germline CDR1 and CDR2 sequences are MRHNA and SNTAGT. V lost 6 bases to trimming and J lost 0 bases, with 15 bases between them. This CDR3 contains 16 residues. Here the CDR3 reads CASRPDVGSSYNEQFF. In DNA, the CDR3 is TGTGCCAGCAGGCCAGATGTTGGTAGCTCCTACAATGAGCAGTTCTTC.

The rearrangement uses TRBV19 and TRBJ2-5; D not certain. The ends were cut back, 6 bases at V and 2 bases at J, with 13 bases in the middle. Germline assignment: CDR1 LNHDA and CDR2 SQIVND (reference sequence). CDR3 size: 14 residues. Written as DNA, the CDR3 is TGTGCCAGTAGGGACGGAACTATACAAGAGACCCAGTACTTC. It yields the protein CASRDGTIQETQYF.

This rearrangement joins TRBV5-6 to TRBJ2-5; unclear D gene. The CDR3 has 14 residues. The germline V gene encodes CDR1 SGHDT and CDR2 YYEEEE. V dropped 0 bases and J dropped 5 bases, with 11 bases sitting between them. CDR3 sequence (DNA): TGTGCCAGCAGCTTGGCCACGGGTTTGGAGACCCAGTACTTC. Translated: CASSLATGLETQYF. Variable domain in full (rest from reference TRBV5-6 and TRBJ2-5): DAGVTQSPTHLIKTRGQQVTLRCSPKSGHDTVSWYQQALGQGPQFIFQYYEEEERQRGNFPDRFSGHQFPNYSSELNVNALLLGDSALYLCASSLATGLETQYFGPGTRLLVL.

The chain links TRBV27 to TRBJ2-3, with 9 positions matching TRBD2. CDR1 MNHEY and CDR2 SMNVEV come from the germline V gene (reference sequence). The V gene end was trimmed by 1 base and the J gene end by 4 bases; junction bases not matched to a gene: 6. The CDR3 extends over 16 amino acids. In nucleotides, the CDR3 is TGTGCCAGCAGTTTATTTCCTAGCGGGAAGTCAGATACGCAGTATTTT. Residues: CASSLFPSGKSDTQYF.

This chain joins TRBV14 and TRBJ2-3; TRBD1 agrees at 8 bases. The CDR3 contains 15 residues. V lost 0 bases, J lost 4 bases, and 3 bases stayed unmatched. Looked up from germline, CDR1 is SGHDN and CDR2 is FVKESK. In DNA form, the CDR3 reads TGTGCCAGCAGCCAAGATCGGACAGGGCCAGATACGCAGTATTTT. The encoded protein is CASSQDRTGPDTQYF.

The chain links TRBV4-1 to TRBJ2-7; possibly TRBD2 for D (6 bases). CDR1 MGHRA and CDR2 YSYEKL come from the germline V gene. Trimming pared 1 base from V and 0 bases from J, leaving 13 bases between. This CDR3 contains 16 residues. The CDR3 DNA follows: TGCGCCAGCAGCCAAGGGGGTGCGGGGATCTCCTACGAGCAGTACTTC. Its translation is CASSQGGAGISYEQYF.

CDR3 DNA: TGCGCCAGCAGTGCAGGGGCTGAAGCTTTCTTT. It specifies CASSAGAEAFF. The J gene is TRBJ1-1, the V gene TRBV10-1; perhaps TRBD1 as D (6 bases). The CDR3 is made up of 11 amino acids. CDR1 WNHNN and CDR2 SYGVQD come from the germline V gene (reference sequence). The germline V and J ends were trimmed by 4 bases and 6 bases, with 6 bases remaining between them.

The V and J genes are TRBV11-3 and TRBJ2-1; possibly TRBD1 for D (5 bases). Trimming took off 3 bases at V and 8 bases at J, with 11 bases between the two ends. The CDR3 runs to 13 residues. The germline V gene encodes CDR1 SGHNT and CDR2 YENEEA. CDR3: CASSLGPGHEQFF. The DNA for the CDR3 is TGTGCCAGCAGCTTGGGGCCTGGGCATGAGCAGTTCTTC.

The chain has TRBV10-3 and TRBJ2-1; maybe TRBD1 (5 bases). Deletions cut 0 bases from V and 6 bases from J, with 12 bases between. Germline assignment: CDR1 ENHRY and CDR2 SYGVKD. The CDR3 covers 15 residues. CDR3 in DNA: TGTGCCATCAGTGAGTCTGGACAAGTTTCCAATGAGCAGTTCTTC. Residues: CAISESGQVSNEQFF.

The chain is built from TRBV28 and TRBJ1-2, with D unresolved. The CDR3 is 12 residues long. V shed 4 bases and J shed 7 bases, with 10 bases lying between them. The germline gives CDR1 MDHEN, CDR2 SYDVKM. The CDR3 bases are TGTGCCAGCAGTTCGGTACTGGGTGGCTACACCTTC. Translated: CASSSVLGGYTF.

V is TRBV5-4 and J is TRBJ2-5, with 12 bases fitting TRBD2. V lost 4 bases to trimming and J lost 1 base; unmatched junction nucleotides: 5. The germline V gene has CDR1 SGHNT and CDR2 YYREEE (reference sequence). The CDR3 loop spans 16 amino acids. CDR3 sequence (DNA): TGTGCCAGCAGCGATCCTAGCGGGGGGGTCCAAGAGACCCAGTACTTC. It codes for CASSDPSGGVQETQYF.

J is TRBJ2-2 and V is TRBV27, with D uncertain. V was trimmed by 7 bases and J by 4 bases, leaving 10 bases between them. Germline loops: CDR1 MNHEY, CDR2 SMNVEV (reference sequence). This CDR3 has 13 residues. CDR3 protein: CASKPVRTGELFF. CDR3 nucleotide sequence: TGTGCCAGCAAACCAGTCCGCACCGGGGAGCTGTTTTTT.

The rearrangement uses TRBV7-9 and TRBJ1-2; D remains ambiguous. Looked up from germline, CDR1 is SEHNR and CDR2 is FQNEAQ (reference sequence). The length of the CDR3 is 13 residues. Trimming shortened V by 2 bases and J by 3 bases, and 7 bases separated the two germline ends. CDR3 coding DNA: TGTGCCAGCAGCTTAAAGGCGCACTATGGCTACACCTTC. Residues: CASSLKAHYGYTF.

Concerning this clone itself: The junction and the germline gene differ at one end; a read error may be behind it. The rearrangement links TRBV5-4 to TRBJ2-7; D might be TRBD1 (6 bases). Germline lookup yields CDR1 SGHNT and CDR2 YYREEE (reference sequence). The CDR3 is 11 residues long. CDR3 loop: CASQSGGQPLF. CDR3 in DNA: TGTGCCAGCCAGAGCGGAGGACAGCCACTTTTC.

This clone was found once. This chain joins TRBV13 and TRBJ2-3; 7 nucleotides line up with TRBD2. V trimming: 0 bases; J trimming: 2 bases; junction bases outside the gene matches: 2. The CDR3 has 15 amino acids. Germline lookup yields CDR1 PRHDT and CDR2 FYEKMQ (reference sequence). The CDR3 nucleotides are TGTGCCAGCAGCTTAGGCGGGGGGACCACAGATACGCAGTATTTT. Translated, it gives CASSLGGGTTDTQYF.

This clone has just one count. This chain connects TRBV6-1 to TRBJ2-7; a weak D match, TRBD1 (7 bases). The V gene lost 2 bases and the J gene lost 2 bases, with 10 bases spanning the gap. CDR3 length equals 14 residues. Germline CDR1 MNHNS, CDR2 SASEGT. CDR3 residues: CASSERGTAYEQYF. In DNA, the CDR3 is TGTGCCAGCAGTGAACGCGGGACAGCCTACGAGCAGTACTTC.

CDR3 DNA: TGTGCCAGCAGCCCGACTAGCGCGACCTCCTACAATGAGCAGTTCTTC. Amino acid sequence: CASSPTSATSYNEQFF. The chain has TRBV7-2 and TRBJ2-1; 8 bases line up with TRBD2. In germline, CDR1 is SGHTA, CDR2 FQGNSA. V dropped 5 bases and J dropped 0; count of bases not matched to a gene: 6. The CDR3 contains 16 residues.

For this clone: A far larger clone is one base from this, pointing to a likely read error. V is TRBV5-6 and J is TRBJ2-7; TRBD2 matches 7 bases. Looked up from germline, CDR1 is SGHDT and CDR2 is YYEEEE. With V trimmed by 5 bases and J by 4 bases, 9 bases remained unmatched. CDR3 size: 14 residues. CDR3 nucleotide sequence: TGTGCCAGCAGTTACGGCGGCGGGGGTTACGAGCAGTACTTC. Amino acids: CASSYGGGGYEQYF.

J is TRBJ1-2 and V is TRBV19; 7 nucleotides line up with TRBD1. V gave up 6 bases and J gave up 3 bases; unmatched junction bases: 13. Per germline, CDR1 LNHDA and CDR2 SQIVND (reference sequence). The CDR3 contains 16 residues. CDR3 nucleotide sequence: TGTGCCAGTAGCGGAGAACAGGGGAAGGTCGACTATGGCTACACCTTC. It yields the protein CASSGEQGKVDYGYTF. The whole variable domain, filled in from reference TRBV19 and TRBJ1-2, reads DGGITQSPKYLFRKEGQNVTLSCEQNLNHDAMYWYRQDPGQGLRLIYYSQIVNDFQKGDIAEGYSVSREKKESFPLTVTSAQKNPTAFYLCASSGEQGKVDYGYTFGSGTRLTVV.

V usage is TRBV19 and J usage is TRBJ2-3, with TRBD2 matching 9 bases. The CDR3 is 13 residues long. Germline trimming cut 5 bases from V and 5 bases from J; bases unmatched to any gene: 2. The germline V gene has CDR1 LNHDA and CDR2 SQIVND (reference sequence). The CDR3 coding sequence is TGTGCCAGTAGTTGGACTAGCGAAGATACGCAGTATTTT. It translates to CASSWTSEDTQYF.

V and J are TRBV7-9 and TRBJ2-1; D gene ambiguous. Germline V gene sequence: CDR1 SEHNR, CDR2 FQNEAQ (reference sequence). The CDR3 extends over 12 amino acids. V lost 5 bases, J lost 6 bases, and 8 bases lay in between. The CDR3 protein is CASSVGSNEQFF. CDR3 in DNA: TGTGCCAGCAGCGTAGGCAGCAATGAGCAGTTCTTC.